This TCR beta chain emerged from a study of T cell repertoires in cytomegalovirus infection. Turning to the study itself: Selected CMV epitopes included recently identified HLA-C-restricted ones as well as well-studied HLA-B-restricted ones. It was the public TCR beta signatures that indicated both CMV infection and matching HLA type. Study-level points and caveats: HLA-C-restricted, CMV-specific TCR beta clonotypes were dominant ex vivo. Of the TCR beta families, the public ones yielded a cumulative frequency that identified carriers of CMV plus the relevant HLA.

This CDR3 has 15 residues. The germline V gene has CDR1 MGHRA and CDR2 YSYEKL. With 4 bases clipped from V and 3 bases from J, the junction kept 6 bases outside the gene matches. Details on this clonotype: Its antigen is unidentified.

TCRdb ran MiXCR on the reads and lists one entry per CDR3 protein. The sample has about half a million distinct CDR3 sequences, under 45% seen once. J is TRBJ2-5 and V is TRBV4-1; TRBD1 aligns across 9 bases. The receptor was derived from a human donor in good health (CMV status not recorded). Some clones in this sample may be carry-over from other donors' samples. The specimen comprised cultured PBMCs, sampled from culture after CMV antigen stimulation. CDR3 nucleotide sequence: TGCGCCAGCAGCCCAACCCGGACAGGGGAAGAGACCCAGTACTTC. Protein: CASSPTRTGEETQYF.